In its sample, the clone carrying this TCR beta chain was seen a few times. These data come from a study of TIL therapy for anti-PD-1-resistant metastatic lung cancer. The immunoSEQ assay was v3. TCRdb's copy holds only in-frame clones and misses some; the assay was immunoSEQ multiplex PCR. The top ten hold less than 3% of the sample, which has 25,000 to 35,000 clones, about 70% seen once. The CDR3 loop spans 16 amino acids. Trimming took off 0 bases at V and 2 bases at J, with 13 bases between the two ends. From germline, CDR1 is LGHNA and CDR2 YNFKEQ. Documented time point: pre-treatment sample, taken before nivolumab and TIL therapy.

This clonotype originated in a woman aged 30 to 85 with non-small cell lung cancer. The V call is TRBV4-2, the J call TRBJ1-2; D uncertain. The source was blood, collected at baseline. The CDR3 region is CASSQDLGGRNYGYTF. The CDR3 DNA reads as TGTGCCAGCAGCCAAGATCTAGGCGGCAGAAACTATGGCTACACCTTC.